This TCR beta chain came from a study of control samples from healthy donors and cancer patients (dated by TCRdb to 2018 to 2021). The method behind the library was the immunoSEQ multiplex PCR assay. The table was pulled from immuneACCESS by TCRdb, which kept in-frame rearrangements only. Such tables lose some clones; where checked, under half of the loss comes from unresolved V genes, and the rest has no known cause. The sample records 95,000 to 130,000 clones, about 88% of which are singletons. Of the sample, about 2.5% falls within the top ten clones. Regarding this clone: Its antigen remains undetermined. Base qualities are not at hand, and no much larger clone is one base apart.

Counted from cysteine to phenylalanine, this CDR3 has 10 amino acids. Only the CDR3 region is kept as DNA, spanning 30 bases read in frame from base 1. V and J are truncated by 6 bases and 5 bases respectively, leaving an intervening sequence of 5 bases. The germline V gene specifies SNHLY as CDR1 and FYNNEI as CDR2. This TCR was recovered from a woman aged 70-85 years in good health. Sequencing was performed on blood. Here the chain combines TRBV2 and TRBJ2-7; a confident D gene designation cannot be given. In nucleotide form, the sequence is TGTGCCAGCAGGGGTAACGAGCAGTACTTC. Its coded protein is CASRGNEQYF.